These T cell receptor beta chains were read from a single sample in a study of cytomegalovirus exposure and HLA in healthy donors. Assay used: immunoSEQ multiplex PCR; TCRdb lists only in-frame clones, some missing. This sample carries about 120,000 clones, roughly 65% of them seen once, and the ten largest clones take 10%. Material: PBMCs. The receptors here all came from a man aged 40-49 years in good health and CMV-seropositive. Each CDR3 is given with its conserved first and last residue. The D gene is left open where the match is weak. Only part of the rows carry a size: once, few, many, or a class if the clone is expanded.

>TRBV28|NA|NA|TRBJ2-7
TGTGCCAGCAGTTCGCAAACAGGGAACCACGAGCAGTACTTC
CASSSQTGNHEQYF
>TRBV28|NA|TRBD1|TRBJ2-4
TGTGCCAGCCAGGGGGCGGCCAAAAACATTCAGTACTTC
CASQGAAKNIQYF
>TRBV2|NA|TRBD1|TRBJ2-7
TGTGCCAGCAGAGACTGGACAGGTAAAAGTTACGAGCAGTACTTC
CASRDWTGKSYEQYF
>TRBV4-3|NA|TRBD2|TRBJ2-7
TGCGCCAGCAGCCAGACTAGCAGTGGTTCCTACGAGCAGTACTTC
CASSQTSSGSYEQYF
>TRBV18|NA|NA|TRBJ2-3
TGTGCCAGCTCACTGACGGTGCAGGGTGGACCAACAGATACGCAGTATTTT
CASSLTVQGGPTDTQYF
>TRBV10-3|once|TRBD2|TRBJ2-5
TGTGCCATCAGTGACGGGACTAGCGGGAGGGCCGGTGAGACCCAGTACTTC
CAISDGTSGRAGETQYF
>TRBV6-5|NA|TRBD1|TRBJ2-7
TGTGCCAGCAGGGCGACCGGGACAGGCTACGAGCAGTACTTC
CASRATGTGYEQYF
>TRBV7-9|few|TRBD1|TRBJ1-1
TGTGCCAGCAGCACACAGGGGGAGGGGACTGAAGCTTTCTTT
CASSTQGEGTEAFF
>TRBV5-1|NA|TRBD1|TRBJ1-2
TGCGCCAGCAGCTTGGCCGGGCAGGGGGACTATGGCTACACCTTC
CASSLAGQGDYGYTF
>TRBV7-7|few|TRBD1|TRBJ2-5
TGTGCTAGCAGCCCCGACAGGGGACGGAAGGAGACCCAGTACTTC
CASSPDRGRKETQYF
>TRBV25-1|few|NA|TRBJ1-3
TGTGCCAGCAGTGAAGGCAGGTGGACTGGAAACACCATATATTTT
CASSEGRWTGNTIYF
>TRBV4-1|NA|NA|TRBJ1-2
TGCGCCAGCAGCCCTTTGACGAACGGCGGCTATGGCTACACCTTC
CASSPLTNGGYGYTF
>TRBV2|NA|TRBD2|TRBJ2-2
TGTGCCAGCAGTCAAGCGGGGGGGCCGGTCACCGGGGAGCTGTTTTTT
CASSQAGGPVTGELFF
>TRBV19|few|NA|TRBJ1-5
TGTGCCAGAGCTACAGGGCTCCATCAGCCCCAGCATTTT
CARATGLHQPQHF
>TRBV7-9|NA|NA|TRBJ2-1
TGTGCCAGCAGCGCGCACAGTGGGAGCTCCTACAATGAGCAGTTCTTC
CASSAHSGSSYNEQFF
>TRBV7-8|NA|NA|TRBJ2-6
TGTGCCAGCAGCTTACTCAGGGGAAGTGGGGCCAACGTCCTGACTTTC
CASSLLRGSGANVLTF
>TRBV7-6|NA|NA|TRBJ2-7
TGTGCCAGCAGCTTAGCGGTTAGCGGTGACTCCTACGAGCAGTACTTC
CASSLAVSGDSYEQYF
>TRBV28|NA|NA|TRBJ1-1
TGTGCCAGCAGCCCAGCGGCATGGGGTGAAGCTTTCTTT
CASSPAAWGEAFF
>TRBV27|few|TRBD1|TRBJ2-2
TGTGCCAGCAAAAAGGGACAGCTTAACACCGGGGAGCTGTTTTTT
CASKKGQLNTGELFF
>TRBV18|many|NA|TRBJ2-1
TGTGCCAGCTCCGAACAAAGCTCCTACAATGAGCAGTTCTTC
CASSEQSSYNEQFF
>TRBV7-9|NA|TRBD2|TRBJ2-1
TGTGCCAGCAGCCCTTCCTCGATAGCGGGAGGGGTCTACAATGAGCAGTTCTTC
CASSPSSIAGGVYNEQFF
>TRBV2|NA|TRBD1|TRBJ1-2
TGTGCCAGCAATACCGGGACAGGGTACTCTGGCTACACCTTC
CASNTGTGYSGYTF
>TRBV4-2|NA|NA|TRBJ2-6
TGTGCCAGCAGCCGCCTACCCAAAGTCTCTGGGGCCAACGTCCTGACTTTC
CASSRLPKVSGANVLTF
>TRBV27|NA|TRBD1|TRBJ1-1
TGTGCCAGCAGTTTATACGCAGGGGGCAGGATGAACACTGAAGCTTTCTTT
CASSLYAGGRMNTEAFF
>TRBV29-1|NA|NA|TRBJ2-3
TGCAGCGTTGGGACACAGGGTTCAGATACGCAGTATTTT
CSVGTQGSDTQYF
>TRBV7-2|NA|TRBD1|TRBJ2-7
TGTGCCAGCAGCTCAGGGGGAGTCCCCCCCTACGAGCAGTACTTC
CASSSGGVPPYEQYF
>TRBV5-1|NA|NA|TRBJ2-2
TGCGCCAGCAGCTTGGGGACACCCACCGGGGAGCTGTTTTTT
CASSLGTPTGELFF
>TRBV27|NA|TRBD1|TRBJ1-4
TGTGCCAGCAGTTCGACAGGGGTTAGGGAAAAACTGTTTTTT
CASSSTGVREKLFF
>TRBV11-2|NA|NA|TRBJ2-2
TGTGCCAGCAGCTTAGATCGGACAGGGGAGCTGTTTTTT
CASSLDRTGELFF
>TRBV2|NA|TRBD1|TRBJ1-5
TGTGCCAGCAGTGGGACAGGGGATTTCGGTCAGCCCCAGCATTTT
CASSGTGDFGQPQHF
>TRBV2|NA|TRBD1|TRBJ1-4
TGTGCCAGCAGTGTGCTACAGGGGCGACGGTCAACTAATGAAAAACTGTTTTTT
CASSVLQGRRSTNEKLFF